This T cell receptor (beta chain) was recorded in a study of vaccination and CD4 T cells after COVID-19. Study-level background: Convalescent donors: six male, four female; seven Caucasian, two Asian, one multiracial, two Hispanic.

Germline V gives CDR1 LNHDA, CDR2 SQIVND (reference sequence). CDR3 size: 16 residues. With 4 bases removed from V and 6 bases from J, the gap between germline ends came to 21 bases. Study-level findings and limits: Reactive clonotype counts went from median around 20 after infection to roughly 41 after vaccination, nonsignificantly.

In regard to this clonotype: Its target is unknown.

Treatment of the sample: roughly 11-day PBMC culture with coronavirus spike peptide pools or control peptides (ViraFEST assay). Samples of CD4+ T cells were obtained from the unexposed donor before the COVID-19 pandemic (2011-2018). Cultured CD4+ T cell DNA underwent sequencing with the Oncomine TCR Beta short-read assay. Once CD4+ T cells had been cultured, genomic DNA was extracted from them. TCRdb reanalysed the PCR reads using MiXCR and keeps one entry per CDR3 protein. The table shows 9,000 to 10,000 distinct CDR3 sequences, with around 38% occurring only once. This chain connects TRBV19 to TRBJ1-2, with D hard to call. The clonotype comes from a human donor in good health. The sequenced sample consisted of CD4+ T cells from blood, cultured in vitro. As DNA, the CDR3 is TGTGCCAGTAGTACAAATCTTCAGACCTTCGTGGATGGCTACACCTTC. The encoded protein is CASSTNLQTFVDGYTF.